This TCR beta chain is drawn from a study of blood T cell repertoires in COVID-19. The assay was immunoSEQ multiplex PCR, and TCRdb's table has in-frame clones only and misses some. The table has 200,000 to 300,000 clones, roughly 76% seen once. This CDR3 comprises 13 residues. Trimming left V 4 bases short and J 6 bases short, with 7 bases between. The receptor's source is a woman of 80 years or more with COVID-19, enrolled during active disease. V usage is TRBV12-3 or TRBV12-4 and J usage is TRBJ1-6, with no clear D. Sequencing used peripheral blood. As DNA, the CDR3 is TGTGCCAGCAGTTCCATCGGTAATTCACCCCTCCACTTT. Translation: CASSSIGNSPLHF.